This T cell receptor beta chain stems from a study of cytomegalovirus exposure and HLA in healthy donors. Trimming shortened V by 4 bases and J by 4 bases, and 14 bases separated the two germline ends. Germline assignment: CDR1 LNHDA and CDR2 SQIVND (reference sequence). The CDR3 runs 15 residues. Notes on this clone: Its antigen is currently unknown.

Study-wide results and limits: Earlier analysis yielded a pattern in which most TCR beta V segments were productive about 87% or about 30% of the time. In the analysis, some V segments, TRBV6-2 and TRBV6-3 included, were excluded as indistinguishable.

Primers included in the PCR were 60 Vbeta and 13 Jbeta primers. Libraries were prepared by immunoSEQ multiplex PCR; TCRdb keeps only in-frame clonotypes and omits some of them. The sample carries around 150,000 clones, 70% recorded once. This receptor was identified in a man aged 18 to 35 in good health and CMV-seropositive. The gene calls are TRBV19 and TRBJ1-5, with D perhaps matching TRBD1 (6 bases). Sequences were obtained from PBMCs. CDR3 loop: CASSSYRDINQPQHF. CDR3 bases: TGTGCCAGTAGTAGTTACCGGGACATTAATCAGCCCCAGCATTTT.